Included here is one T cell receptor beta chain sequence, with context. The record originates from a study of shared clonotypes between healthy human individuals. Repertoires were generated with immunoSEQ multiplex PCR, while TCRdb's copy carries only in-frame clones and drops some. The repertoire has 2 million to 2.5 million clones, approximately 95% of them found once; the top ten carry roughly 0.36%. There were no recent acute infections or vaccinations among the donors, who were healthy HIV-negative adults. The receptor comes from a young man in good health. Some clones in this sample may be carry-over from other donors' samples. Source material: naive CD4+ T cells from PBMCs. Subset indicated: CD45RA+ positively selected.

For the CDR3, the DNA is TGTGCCAGCTCACTAGGGACAGGGGCAGACTATGGCTACACCTTC. Translation: CASSLGTGADYGYTF. The V call is TRBV18, the J call TRBJ1-2, with 10 positions matching TRBD1. Germline V gives CDR1 KGHSH, CDR2 LQKENI. J was trimmed by 3 bases and V by 4 bases; bases with no gene match: 5. The CDR3 runs to 15 residues.